This T cell receptor beta chain was recovered during a study of human T cells and chemical hapten exposure. Study as a whole: Diphenylcyclopropenone doses were given weekly to the scalps of patients across the roughly 22-week study.

As the library was built, unique molecular identifiers were attached to individual cDNA molecules. MiXCR, applied by TCRdb to the RACE reads, yields one record per CDR3 protein. The sample shows 120,000 or so distinct CDR3 sequences, roughly 14% of them seen only once. V dropped 2 bases and J dropped 0; count of bases not matched to a gene: 9. This CDR3 has 17 residues. CDR1 is LGHNA and CDR2 is YSLEER in the germline V gene. This clonotype was observed a handful of times. The antigen remains unidentified. Regarding the study as a whole: There were significantly more large CDR3 similarity clusters among expanded TCRs than among controls.

Documented time point: pre-sensitization, week 0. Treatment of the sample: therapeutic diphenylcyclopropenone sensitization with weekly scalp DPC. Those who donated were patients with alopecia, 18 to 70 years of age, and suitable for DPC. The origin of this receptor is a woman under 30 with alopecia areata. Some clones in this sample may be carry-over from other donors' samples. The sequencing here drew on whole blood, taken in connection with sensitization to the hapten diphenylcyclopropenone (DPC). The chain links TRBV4-3 to TRBJ1-2, with 7 bases that match TRBD1. CDR3 bases: TGCGCCAGCAGCCAATCCCATCGGGGACAGACTAACTATGGCTACACCTTC. This sequence encodes CASSQSHRGQTNYGYTF.